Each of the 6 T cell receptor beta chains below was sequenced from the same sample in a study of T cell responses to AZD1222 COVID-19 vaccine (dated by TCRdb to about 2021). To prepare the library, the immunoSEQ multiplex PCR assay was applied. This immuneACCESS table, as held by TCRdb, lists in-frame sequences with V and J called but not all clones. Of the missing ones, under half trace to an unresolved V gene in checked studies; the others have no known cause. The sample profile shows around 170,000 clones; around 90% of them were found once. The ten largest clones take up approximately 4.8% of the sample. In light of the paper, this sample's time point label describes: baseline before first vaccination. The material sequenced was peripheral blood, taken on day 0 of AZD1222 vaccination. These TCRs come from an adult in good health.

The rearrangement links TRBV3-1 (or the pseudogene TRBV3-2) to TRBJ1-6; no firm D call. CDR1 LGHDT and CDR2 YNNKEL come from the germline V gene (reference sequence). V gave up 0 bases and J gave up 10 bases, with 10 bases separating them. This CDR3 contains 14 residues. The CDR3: CASSQEGSLSPLHF. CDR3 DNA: TGTGCCAGCAGCCAAGAGGGCAGCCTATCACCCCTCCACTTT.

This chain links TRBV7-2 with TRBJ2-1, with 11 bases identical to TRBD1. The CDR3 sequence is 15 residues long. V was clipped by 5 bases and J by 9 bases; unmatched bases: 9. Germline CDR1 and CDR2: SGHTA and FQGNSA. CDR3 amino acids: CASSLGDRGRGEQFF. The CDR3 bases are TGTGCCAGCAGCCTGGGGGACAGGGGGAGGGGTGAGCAGTTCTTC.

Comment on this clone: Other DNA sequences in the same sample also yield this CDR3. The CDR3 DNA reads TGTGCCAGCAGTTTAAACTATGGCTACACCTTC. It codes for CASSLNYGYTF. The chain employs TRBV28 and TRBJ1-2; D gene unclear. The V gene lost 2 bases and the J gene lost 2 bases, with 0 bases spanning the gap. Germline-derived CDR1 and CDR2 are MDHEN and SYDVKM. The CDR3 has 11 residues.

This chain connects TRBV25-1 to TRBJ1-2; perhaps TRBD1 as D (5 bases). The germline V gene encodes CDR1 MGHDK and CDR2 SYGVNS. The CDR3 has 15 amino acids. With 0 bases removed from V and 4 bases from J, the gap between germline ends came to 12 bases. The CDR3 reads CASSEYENRPYGYTF. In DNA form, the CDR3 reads TGTGCCAGCAGTGAATATGAGAACAGGCCCTATGGCTACACCTTC.

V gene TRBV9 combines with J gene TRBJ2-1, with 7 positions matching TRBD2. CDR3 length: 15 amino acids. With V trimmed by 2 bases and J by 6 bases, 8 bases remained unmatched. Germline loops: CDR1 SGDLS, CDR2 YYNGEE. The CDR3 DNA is TGTGCCAGCAGCGTTTTCGGGAGGTCAGGCAATGAGCAGTTCTTC. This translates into CASSVFGRSGNEQFF.

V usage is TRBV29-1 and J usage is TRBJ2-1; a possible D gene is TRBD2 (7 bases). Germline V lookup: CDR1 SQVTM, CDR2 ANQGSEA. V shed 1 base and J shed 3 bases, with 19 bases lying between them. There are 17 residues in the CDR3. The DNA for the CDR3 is TGCAGCGTTGAAGGTCCGAGGGGGGCTAGCGGCTACAATGAGCAGTTCTTC. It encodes CSVEGPRGASGYNEQFF.